The 4 T cell receptor beta chains below all came from one sample that was sequenced in a study of blood T cell repertoires in COVID-19 (dated by TCRdb to 2020 to 2021). The library came from the immunoSEQ multiplex PCR assay. Imported from immuneACCESS, the table was reduced by TCRdb to in-frame sequences with V and J called. These copies leave out some clones; in studies compared against another copy, an unresolved V gene accounts for under half, and the cause of the remainder is not known. This sample gives about 140,000 clones in total; more than 70% of them show up just once. 5.5% of the sample comes from the top ten. Sequenced sample: PBMCs or T cells enriched from blood (not recorded which). The receptor source for this set is a man in his forties with acute COVID-19.

The chain employs TRBV3-1 (or the pseudogene TRBV3-2) and TRBJ2-5; possible D gene TRBD2, 6 bases. This CDR3 is 15 amino acids long. V was pared by 0 bases and J by 3 bases, with 11 bases between. The germline V gene has CDR1 LGHDT and CDR2 YNNKEL (reference sequence). The CDR3 nucleotides read TGTGCCAGCAGCCAAGAGGAGGGACGTAAAGAGACCCAGTACTTC. This gives the protein CASSQEEGRKETQYF.

This clone was detected only a few times. The chain joins TRBV3-1 (or the pseudogene TRBV3-2) to TRBJ2-1, with no clear D. CDR1 is LGHDT and CDR2 is YNNKEL in the germline V gene (reference sequence). This CDR3 is built from 13 residues. V dropped 0 bases and J dropped 8 bases, with 8 bases sitting between them. CDR3 nucleotide sequence: TGTGCCAGCAGCCAAGATCGTAATGATGAGCAGTTCTTC. Translated: CASSQDRNDEQFF.

This clone showed up just once. This chain joins TRBV28 and TRBJ1-2, with unresolved D. Between the trimmed V and J ends, which lost 9 bases and 3 bases, there was a span of 11 bases. This CDR3 comprises 12 residues. CDR1 and CDR2 (germline): MDHEN, SYDVKM. CDR3 region: CASLGPDYGYTF. CDR3 nucleotide sequence: TGTGCCAGTCTGGGCCCCGACTATGGCTACACCTTC.

The J gene is TRBJ2-3, the V gene TRBV10-3, with TRBD1 matching over 9 bases. The germline V gene has CDR1 ENHRY and CDR2 SYGVKD. The CDR3 loop spans 15 amino acids. The V segment lost 2 bases and the J segment 2 bases; nucleotides outside the gene matches: 2. The CDR3 is CAISEDRGYTDTQYF. Written as DNA, the CDR3 is TGTGCCATCAGTGAGGACAGGGGGTACACAGATACGCAGTATTTT.